Below, 9 T cell receptor beta chains from the same sample are listed, as sequenced in a study of shared clonotypes between healthy human individuals. Libraries were prepared by immunoSEQ multiplex PCR; TCRdb keeps only in-frame clonotypes and omits some of them. The table includes about 470,000 clones, about four fifths detected once. The sample taken for sequencing was PBMCs. These receptors all stem from a woman between 35 and 50 years old in good health. Some clones in this sample may be carry-over from other donors' samples.

The chain employs TRBV10-2 and TRBJ2-5, with 11 bases aligning to TRBD2. Germline V gene sequence: CDR1 WSHSY, CDR2 SAAADI. CDR3 size: 17 residues. With V trimmed by 2 bases and J by 2 bases, 7 bases remained unmatched. The CDR3 region is CASSEGRLAGGQETQYF. The CDR3 nucleotides read TGCGCCAGCAGTGAGGGTCGGCTAGCGGGAGGACAAGAGACCCAGTACTTC.

The chain joins TRBV5-8 to TRBJ2-3, with 11 bases matching TRBD1. V shed 3 bases, J shed 3 bases, and the junction held 3 bases outside the gene matches. This CDR3 has 15 residues. Germline CDR1 SGHTS, CDR2 YDEGEE. The CDR3 loop reads CASSSGQGATDTQYF. The CDR3 coding sequence is TGTGCCAGCAGCTCCGGACAGGGGGCAACAGATACGCAGTATTTT.

The V gene is TRBV6-5, the J gene TRBJ2-7; no firm D call. CDR1 and CDR2 (germline): MNHEY, SVGAGI. The CDR3 sequence is 13 residues long. The germline V and J ends were trimmed by 7 bases and 7 bases, with 17 bases remaining between them. The CDR3 region is CASNAPSSDEQYF. The CDR3 coding sequence is TGTGCCAGCAACGCACCTTCTAGTGATGAGCAGTACTTC.

V usage is TRBV5-4 and J usage is TRBJ2-5; unclear D gene. Per germline, CDR1 SGHNT and CDR2 YYREEE (reference sequence). The length of the CDR3 is 14 residues. V was shortened by 1 base and J by 2 bases, with 9 bases between the two germline ends. The CDR3 here is CASSLPALQETQYF. The CDR3 DNA reads TGTGCCAGCAGCTTGCCAGCATTACAAGAGACCCAGTACTTC.

This chain connects TRBV19 to TRBJ2-2; D may be TRBD1 or TRBD2 (5 bases each). The germline CDR1 and CDR2 sequences are LNHDA and SQIVND (reference sequence). Trimming took off 7 bases at V and 5 bases at J, with 8 bases between the two ends. This CDR3 is 12 amino acids long. The CDR3 is CASTEGTGELFF. The CDR3 region has the DNA TGTGCCAGTACTGAGGGGACCGGGGAGCTGTTTTTT.

The V and J genes are TRBV7-2 and TRBJ2-5, with 10 bases fitting TRBD1. CDR3 length: 16 amino acids. Germline CDR1 SGHTA, CDR2 FQGNSA. The V segment lost 4 bases and the J segment 7 bases; nucleotides outside the gene matches: 12. CDR3 sequence reads: CASSYFGTGVEGTQYF. The CDR3 nucleotides are TGTGCCAGCAGCTACTTTGGGACAGGGGTGGAGGGGACCCAGTACTTC.

This clone was counted a few times. The chain links TRBV2 to TRBJ1-5, with 12 bases lining up with TRBD1. This CDR3 has 16 residues. Per the germline V gene, CDR1 is SNHLY and CDR2 is FYNNEI. Losses at the gene ends were 5 bases for V and 5 bases for J; bases not matched to a gene: 7. DNA of the CDR3: TGTGCCAGCAGTACCTCGGGGACAGGGGGCTATCAGCCCCAGCATTTT. Translation gives CASSTSGTGGYQPQHF.

This clone was counted between two and nine times. The V and J genes are TRBV28 and TRBJ2-3; D ambiguous. V lost 6 bases and J lost 3, with 16 bases in between. The germline V gene encodes CDR1 MDHEN and CDR2 SYDVKM. The CDR3 has 15 amino acids. The CDR3 protein is CASSRTEGLTDTQYF. CDR3 sequence (DNA): TGTGCCAGCAGCCGGACCGAAGGCCTAACAGATACGCAGTATTTT.

The chain links TRBV5-1 to TRBJ2-7; the D gene is possibly TRBD1 (6 bases). In germline, CDR1 is SGHRS, CDR2 YFSETQ. V gave up 4 bases and J gave up 0 bases, with 14 bases separating them. The CDR3 sequence is 15 residues long. CDR3 nucleotides: TGCGCCAGCAGCCTGGACAGTTCCCACTCCTACGAGCAGTACTTC. It translates to CASSLDSSHSYEQYF.